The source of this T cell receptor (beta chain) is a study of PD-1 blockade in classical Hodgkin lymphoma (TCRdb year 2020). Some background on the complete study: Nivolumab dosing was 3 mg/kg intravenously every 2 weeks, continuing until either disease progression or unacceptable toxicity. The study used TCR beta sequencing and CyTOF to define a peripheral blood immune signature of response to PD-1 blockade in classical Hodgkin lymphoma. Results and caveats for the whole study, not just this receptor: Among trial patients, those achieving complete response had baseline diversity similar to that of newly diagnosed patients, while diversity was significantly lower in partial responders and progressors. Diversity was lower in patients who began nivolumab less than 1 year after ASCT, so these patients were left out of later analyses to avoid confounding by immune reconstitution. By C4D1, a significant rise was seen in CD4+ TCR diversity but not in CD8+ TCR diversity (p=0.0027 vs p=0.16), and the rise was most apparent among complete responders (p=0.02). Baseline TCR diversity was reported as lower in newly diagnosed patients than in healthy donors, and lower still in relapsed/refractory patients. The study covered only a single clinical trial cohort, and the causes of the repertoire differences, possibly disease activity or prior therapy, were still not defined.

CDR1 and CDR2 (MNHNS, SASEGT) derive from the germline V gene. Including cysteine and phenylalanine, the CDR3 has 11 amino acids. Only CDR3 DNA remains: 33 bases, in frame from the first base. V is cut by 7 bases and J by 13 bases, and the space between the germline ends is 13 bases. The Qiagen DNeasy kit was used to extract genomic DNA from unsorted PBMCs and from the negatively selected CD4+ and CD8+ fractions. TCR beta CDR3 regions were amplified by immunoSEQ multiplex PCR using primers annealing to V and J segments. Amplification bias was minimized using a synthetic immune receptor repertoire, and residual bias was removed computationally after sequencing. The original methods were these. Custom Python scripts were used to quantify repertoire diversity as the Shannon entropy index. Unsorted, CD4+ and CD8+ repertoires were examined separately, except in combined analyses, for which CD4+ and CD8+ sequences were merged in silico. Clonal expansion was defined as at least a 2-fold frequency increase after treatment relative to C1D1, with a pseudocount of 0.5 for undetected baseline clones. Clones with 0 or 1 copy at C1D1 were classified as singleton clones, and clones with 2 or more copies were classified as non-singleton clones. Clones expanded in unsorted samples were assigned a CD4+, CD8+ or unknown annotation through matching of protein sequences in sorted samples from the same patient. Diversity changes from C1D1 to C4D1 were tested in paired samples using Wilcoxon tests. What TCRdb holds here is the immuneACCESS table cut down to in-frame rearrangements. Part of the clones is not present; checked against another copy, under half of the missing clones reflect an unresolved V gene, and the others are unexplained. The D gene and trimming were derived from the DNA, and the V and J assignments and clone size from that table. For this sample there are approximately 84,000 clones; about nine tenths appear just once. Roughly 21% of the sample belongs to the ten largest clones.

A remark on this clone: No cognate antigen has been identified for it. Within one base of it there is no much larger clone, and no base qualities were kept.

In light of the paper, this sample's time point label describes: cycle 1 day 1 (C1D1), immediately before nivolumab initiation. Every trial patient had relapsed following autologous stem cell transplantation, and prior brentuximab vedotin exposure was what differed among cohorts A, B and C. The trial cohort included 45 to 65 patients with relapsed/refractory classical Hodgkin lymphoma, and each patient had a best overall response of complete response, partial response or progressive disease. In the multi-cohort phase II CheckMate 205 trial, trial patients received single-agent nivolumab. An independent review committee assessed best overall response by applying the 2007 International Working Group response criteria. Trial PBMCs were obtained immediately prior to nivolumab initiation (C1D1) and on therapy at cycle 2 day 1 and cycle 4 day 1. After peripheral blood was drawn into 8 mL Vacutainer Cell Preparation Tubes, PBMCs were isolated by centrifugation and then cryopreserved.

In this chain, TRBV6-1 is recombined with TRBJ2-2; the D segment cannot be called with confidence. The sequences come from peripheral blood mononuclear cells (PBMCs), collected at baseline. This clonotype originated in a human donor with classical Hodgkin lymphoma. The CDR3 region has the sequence CASKDPRMLFF. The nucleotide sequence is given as TGTGCCAGCAAGGACCCTCGAATGCTGTTTTTT.